Listed below are T cell receptor beta chains from one sample, sequenced in a study of T-cell reconstitution after alpha-beta-depleted transplantation in children. Using its own MiXCR run on the PCR reads, TCRdb lists one record per CDR3 protein. The data hold over 400,000 distinct CDR3 sequences, with about 40% observed a single time. The sample was PBMCs, taken before TCRalphabeta/CD19-depleted stem cell transplant. All receptors come from a girl aged 2-9 years with aplastic anemia, due to receive a stem cell transplant. The CDR3 runs from the conserved cysteine through the conserved F or W. Each record gives: clone size, V gene, J gene, D gene, CDR3 DNA, CDR3 protein. D genes are given only for firm matches. Size values are once, few and many counts, or a class for expanded clones, and some rows have none.

.	TRBV30	TRBJ2-2	.	TGTGCCTGGAACAACCAGGGGTCTGTGGAGCTGTTTTTT	CAWNNQGSVELFF
.	TRBV29-1	TRBJ2-1	TRBD1	TGCAGCGCTGTGGGACAGGGGAATGAGCAGTTCTTC	CSAVGQGNEQFF
.	TRBV6-1	TRBJ2-1	.	TGTGCCACTGGACTAACCTTCGGCTCCTACAATGAGCAGTTCTTC	CATGLTFGSYNEQFF
many	TRBV3-1	TRBJ1-2	TRBD1	TGTGCCAGCAGCCAAGGCGGGACAGGTAGTGGCTACACCTTC	CASSQGGTGSGYTF
many	TRBV5-1	TRBJ2-1	TRBD2	TGCGCCAGCAGCCGACTAGCGGGAGGGTCCAATGAGCAGTTCTTC	CASSRLAGGSNEQFF
few	TRBV12-3/TRBV12-4	TRBJ2-3	TRBD2	TGTGCCAGCAGTCCGACTAGCGGGGCCACAGATACGCAGTATTTT	CASSPTSGATDTQYF
many	TRBV29-1	TRBJ2-7	.	TGCAGCGTTGGGGGAGATGAGCAGTACTTC	CSVGGDEQYF
.	TRBV12-3/TRBV12-4	TRBJ2-1	.	TGTGCCAGCAGGGAGATCGGTGTCAGGAATGAGCAGTCCTTC	CASREIGVRNEQSF
many	TRBV15	TRBJ2-3	.	TGTGCCACCGGGCACGCCGCGGGCGCAGATACGCAGTATTTT	CATGHAAGADTQYF
.	TRBV3-1	TRBJ2-1	.	TGTGCCAGCAGCCAAGGTCAATTCAGGCCAAAGTTCTTC	CASSQGQFRPKFF
.	TRBV19	TRBJ1-1	.	TGTGCCAGTAGTCCCCGGGTCTCGAGCACTGAAGCTTTCTTT	CASSPRVSSTEAFF
.	TRBV20-1	TRBJ2-2	.	TGCAGTGCCCCAAGGACAGAGAACACCGGGGAGCTGTTTTTT	CSAPRTENTGELFF
many	TRBV10-3	TRBJ2-1	TRBD2	TGTGCTTCCCGCTCGGGACTAGCGGGAACGGAGGAGCAGTTCTTC	CASRSGLAGTEEQFF
.	TRBV20-1	TRBJ2-2	.	TGCAGTGCTAGAGATCTGCAGGGCTACACCGGGGAGCTGTTTTTT	CSARDLQGYTGELFF
few	TRBV6-1	TRBJ2-2	TRBD2	TGTGCCAGTATACCGGGACTAGCGGGAGTCACCGGGGAGCTGTTTTTT	CASIPGLAGVTGELFF
many	TRBV3-1	TRBJ2-2	.	TGTGCCAGCAGCCTACGGGGGCTAGCTCACACCGGGGAGCTGTTTTTT	CASSLRGLAHTGELFF
once	TRBV7-9	TRBJ2-7	TRBD2	TGTGCCAGCACCGAAGCGGGGATGGGCTCCTACGAGCAGTACTTC	CASTEAGMGSYEQYF
once	TRBV5-1	TRBJ2-3	.	TGCGCCAGCAGCCCGGGGGTATCCGCAACGCAGTATTTT	CASSPGVSATQYF
.	TRBV5-1	TRBJ2-6	.	TGCGCCAGCAGCGAGAACAGGAAAATCTCTGGGGCCAACGTCCTGACTTTC	CASSENRKISGANVLTF
.	TRBV10-3	TRBJ2-1	.	TGTGCCATCAGGACCGGGGAACAGAATGAGCAGTTCTTC	CAIRTGEQNEQFF
many	TRBV4-1	TRBJ2-3	TRBD1	TGCGCCAGCAGCCAAGGGACAGGGGCGACAGATACGCAGTATTTT	CASSQGTGATDTQYF
once	TRBV6-5	TRBJ2-5	.	TGTGCCAGCAGTTACTACCCAAAGAGAGCCCAGTACTTC	CASSYYPKRAQYF
.	TRBV28	TRBJ2-2	.	TGTGCCAGCAGTTTTCAGTTAAACACCGGGGAGCTGTTTTTT	CASSFQLNTGELFF
.	TRBV9	TRBJ1-1	.	TGTGCCAGCAGCTTGAGGGGGGAAACTGAAGCTTTCTTT	CASSLRGETEAFF
.	TRBV7-9	TRBJ2-2	TRBD1	TGTGCCAGCAGCTTGGGACAGACGAACACCGGGGAGCTGTTTTTT	CASSLGQTNTGELFF
few	TRBV7-3	TRBJ2-2	TRBD2	TGTGCCAGCAGCGGACTAGCGGGTAACGGGGAGCTGTTTTTT	CASSGLAGNGELFF
.	TRBV4-1	TRBJ2-7	.	TGCGCCAGCAGCCAAGATTCTCAGGTCGGATACGAGCAGTACTTC	CASSQDSQVGYEQYF
once	TRBV7-2	TRBJ2-2	TRBD1	TGTGCCGGCAGCTTGCGGACAGGCGGGACCGGGGAGCTGTTTTTT	CAGSLRTGGTGELFF
.	TRBV4-3	TRBJ2-7	.	TGCGCCAGCAGCCACGTTCCGGGGGCAAACGAGCAGTACTTC	CASSHVPGANEQYF
many	TRBV12-3/TRBV12-4	TRBJ2-7	TRBD1	TGTGCCAGCAGTTTTCAGACAGGGACCTACGAGCAGTACTTC	CASSFQTGTYEQYF
.	TRBV7-2	TRBJ2-7	TRBD1	TGTGCCAGCAGCTTAGCGGGACAGGACGCCTACGAGCAGTACTTC	CASSLAGQDAYEQYF
.	TRBV6-1	TRBJ1-3	TRBD1	TGTGCCAGCGCCCGGGACAGTTGGTCCTCTGGAAACACCATATATTTT	CASARDSWSSGNTIYF
.	TRBV29-1	TRBJ1-6	.	TGCAGCGTTGGGGACCGGGGAGGTTCACCCCTCCACTTT	CSVGDRGGSPLHF
.	TRBV20-1	TRBJ2-2	TRBD2	TGCAGTGCCAAAAAGCGGGAACTCGGGGAGCTGTTTTTT	CSAKKRELGELFF
.	TRBV7-9	TRBJ2-7	.	TGTGCCAGCAGCTTACCGGGAGATACCTACGAGCAGTACTTC	CASSLPGDTYEQYF